The clone carrying this T cell receptor (beta chain) has a handful of counts. Its target is not known. The data derive from a study of T cell repertoires in cytomegalovirus infection. Across the study: HLA-B-restricted CMV epitopes that are well studied, plus recently identified HLA-C-restricted ones, were used by the study. Public TCR beta signatures indicated both CMV infection and matching HLA type. Study-wide results and limits: Of the TCR beta families, the public ones yielded a cumulative frequency that identified carriers of CMV plus the relevant HLA. What dominated the ex vivo response were HLA-C-restricted CMV-specific TCR beta clonotypes.

Per the germline V gene, CDR1 is LGHNA and CDR2 is YSLEER. The CDR3 extends over 15 amino acids. V was trimmed by 1 base and J by 0 bases, leaving 7 bases between them. TCRdb reprocessed the reads via MiXCR and lists one record per CDR3 protein. The sample consists of about a million distinct CDR3 sequences, approximately 33% of them appearing once. The chain couples TRBV4-3 to TRBJ2-4; D not certain. This receptor was obtained from a human donor in good health (CMV status not recorded). Some clones in this sample may be carry-over from other donors' samples. The sample here was cultured CD8+ T cells from PBMCs, taken from culture after CMV antigen stimulation. The DNA of the CDR3 is TGCGCCAGCAGCCAAGGGCGCCTAGCCAAAAACATTCAGTACTTC. As protein: CASSQGRLAKNIQYF.